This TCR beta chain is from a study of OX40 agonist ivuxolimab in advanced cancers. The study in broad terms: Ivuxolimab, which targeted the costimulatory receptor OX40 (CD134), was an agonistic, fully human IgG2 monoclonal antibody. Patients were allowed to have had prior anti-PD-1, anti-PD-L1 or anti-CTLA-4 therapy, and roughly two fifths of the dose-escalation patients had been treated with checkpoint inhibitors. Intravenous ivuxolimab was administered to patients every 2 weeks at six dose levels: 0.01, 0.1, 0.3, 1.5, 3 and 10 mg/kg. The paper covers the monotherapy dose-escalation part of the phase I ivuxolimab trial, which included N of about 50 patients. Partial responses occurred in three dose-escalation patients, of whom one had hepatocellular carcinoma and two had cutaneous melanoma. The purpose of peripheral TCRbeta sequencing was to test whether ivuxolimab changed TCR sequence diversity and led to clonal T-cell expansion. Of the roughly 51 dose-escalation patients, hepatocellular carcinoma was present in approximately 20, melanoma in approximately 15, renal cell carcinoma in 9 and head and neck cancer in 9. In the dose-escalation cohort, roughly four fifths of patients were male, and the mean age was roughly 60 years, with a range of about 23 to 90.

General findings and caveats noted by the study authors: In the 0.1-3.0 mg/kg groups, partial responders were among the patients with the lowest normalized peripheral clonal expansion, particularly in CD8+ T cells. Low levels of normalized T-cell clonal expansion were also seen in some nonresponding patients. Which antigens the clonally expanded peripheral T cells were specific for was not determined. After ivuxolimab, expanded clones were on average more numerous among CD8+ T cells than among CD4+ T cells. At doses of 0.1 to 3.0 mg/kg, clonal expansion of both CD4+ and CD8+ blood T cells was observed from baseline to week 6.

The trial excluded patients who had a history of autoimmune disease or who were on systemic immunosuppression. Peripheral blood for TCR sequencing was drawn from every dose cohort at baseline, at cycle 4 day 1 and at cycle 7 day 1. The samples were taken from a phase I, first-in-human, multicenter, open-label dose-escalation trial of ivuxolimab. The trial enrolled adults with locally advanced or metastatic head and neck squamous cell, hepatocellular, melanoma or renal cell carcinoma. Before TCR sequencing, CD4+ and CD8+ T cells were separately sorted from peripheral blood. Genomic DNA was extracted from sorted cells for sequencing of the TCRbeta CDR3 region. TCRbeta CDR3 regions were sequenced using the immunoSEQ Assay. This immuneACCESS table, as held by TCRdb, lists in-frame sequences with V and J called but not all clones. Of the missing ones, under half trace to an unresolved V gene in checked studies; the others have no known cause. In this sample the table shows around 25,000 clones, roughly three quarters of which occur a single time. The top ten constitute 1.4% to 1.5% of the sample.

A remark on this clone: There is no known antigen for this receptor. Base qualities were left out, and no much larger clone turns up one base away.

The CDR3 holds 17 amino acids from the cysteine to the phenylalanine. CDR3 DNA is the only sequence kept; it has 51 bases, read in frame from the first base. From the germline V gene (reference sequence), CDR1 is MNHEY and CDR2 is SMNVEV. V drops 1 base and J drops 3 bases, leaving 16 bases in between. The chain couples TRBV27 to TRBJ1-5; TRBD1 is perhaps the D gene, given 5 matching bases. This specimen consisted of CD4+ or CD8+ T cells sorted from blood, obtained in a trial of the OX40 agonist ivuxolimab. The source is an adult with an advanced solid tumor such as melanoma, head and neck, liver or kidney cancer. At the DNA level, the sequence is TGTGCCAGCAGTTTATACCCCCCACGGGGGTCCAATCAGCCCCAGCATTTT. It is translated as CASSLYPPRGSNQPQHF.